These 26 T cell receptor beta chains originate from one sample sequenced in a study of blood T cells in healthy people across ages. Next came a second PCR, run for roughly 7 to 12 cycles, which used a sample-barcoded 5' primer along with a J-beta primer mix. TCRdb re-analysed the 5' RACE reads in MiXCR, keeping a single row per CDR3 protein. The table records around 1,900,000 distinct CDR3 sequences, more than 35% of them present only once. The sequenced sample was blood. These receptor sequences come from a human donor in good health.

This clonotype has only a few counts. V usage is TRBV7-2 and J usage is TRBJ2-7; tentatively, D is TRBD1 or TRBD2 (5 bases each). Trimming took off 4 bases at V and 1 base at J, with 17 bases between the two ends. Germline V gene sequence: CDR1 SGHTA, CDR2 FQGNSA. This CDR3 is 16 amino acids long. CDR3 region: CASSSGGQLPSYEQYF. CDR3 bases: TGTGCCAGCAGCTCTGGGGGTCAGTTACCTTCCTACGAGCAGTACTTC.

There are a few counts of this clonotype. J is TRBJ2-3 and V is TRBV6-5; 9 bases line up with TRBD1. Unmatched junction bases numbered 7, after V lost 6 bases and J lost 3 bases. The CDR3 is 15 amino acids. Germline-derived CDR1 and CDR2 are MNHEY and SVGAGI. The CDR3 loop reads CASSRKGQGTDTQYF. The CDR3 DNA follows: TGTGCCAGCAGCCGCAAGGGACAGGGAACAGATACGCAGTATTTT.

The J gene is TRBJ1-1, the V gene TRBV6-6, with 7 bases that match TRBD1. The CDR3 is 16 residues long. Germline lookup yields CDR1 MNHNY and CDR2 SVGAGI (reference sequence). Losses at the gene ends were 4 bases for V and 6 bases for J; bases not matched to a gene: 14. This CDR3 reads CASSSDSRGARPEAFF. For the CDR3, the DNA is TGTGCCAGCAGTTCGGACTCCAGGGGGGCGCGCCCTGAAGCTTTCTTT.

This clonotype was detected many times. The chain has TRBV28 and TRBJ1-2; D possibly corresponds to TRBD1 (5 bases). V gave up 6 bases and J gave up 4 bases, with 15 bases separating them. Germline V gives CDR1 MDHEN, CDR2 SYDVKM. The CDR3 runs 14 residues. The CDR3 nucleotides read TGTGCCAGCAGGCCTGCAGGGTTGGGCTATGGCTACACCTTC. Translation: CASRPAGLGYGYTF.

This sequence joins TRBV6-2 or TRBV6-3 and TRBJ2-1; no definite D call. V was shortened by 8 bases and J by 4 bases, with 15 bases between the two germline ends. The CDR3 is made up of 14 amino acids. The V gene's germline CDR1 is MNHEY and CDR2 SVGEGT. The DNA for the CDR3 is TGTGCCAGCCGCCCCGTTACCGATTACAATGAGCAGTTCTTC. Its translation: CASRPVTDYNEQFF.

This clonotype showed up just a few times. J is TRBJ2-4 and V is TRBV7-2; TRBD1 might be the D (5 bases). The closer fit of TRBJ2-7 to the DNA end suggests the J call may be wrong. From germline, CDR1 is SGHTA and CDR2 FQGNSA. CDR3 length equals 11 residues. The CDR3 region is CASRQEYEQYF. The CDR3, as DNA: TGTGCCAGCAGACAGGAATACGAGCAGTACTTC.

This chain uses TRBV2 with TRBJ2-3; 9 nucleotides align to TRBD2. CDR3 length equals 13 residues. Germline V gene lookup returns CDR1 SNHLY and CDR2 FYNNEI. The V and J ends lost 7 bases and 3 bases, in that order; junction bases with no gene match: 2. Here the CDR3 DNA reads TGTGCCAGCATAGCGGGGGAGACAGATACGCAGTATTTT. This gives the protein CASIAGETDTQYF.

This clonotype was seen ten or more times. The chain links TRBV7-9 to TRBJ2-5; no firm D call. The germline gives CDR1 SEHNR, CDR2 FQNEAQ (reference sequence). The germline V and J ends were trimmed by 1 base and 1 base, with 4 bases remaining between them. The CDR3 is made up of 13 amino acids. The CDR3, as DNA: TGTGCCAGCAGCTTAGACGGCCAAGAGACCCAGTACTTC. Translation gives CASSLDGQETQYF. Looking up the rest from reference TRBV7-9 and TRBJ2-5 gives the full variable domain: DTGVSQNPRHKITKRGQNVTFRCDPISEHNRLYWYRQTLGQGPEFLTYFQNEAQLEKSRLLSDRFSAERPKGSFSTLEIQRTEQGDSAMYLCASSLDGQETQYFGPGTRLLVL.

The chain has TRBV27 and TRBJ2-7, with D possibly being TRBD1 or TRBD2 (5 bases each). The CDR3 totals 14 residues. Germline lookup yields CDR1 MNHEY and CDR2 SMNVEV (reference sequence). V lost 4 bases and J 2 bases, leaving 12 bases between the germline ends. The CDR3 spells CASSSHRDPYEQYF. CDR3 in DNA: TGTGCCAGCAGTTCCCATCGGGACCCCTACGAGCAGTACTTC.

The chain is built from TRBV29-1 and TRBJ2-7; D may be TRBD1 (6 bases). Germline CDR1 is SQVTM and CDR2 is ANQGSEA. With 3 bases removed from V and 0 bases from J, the gap between germline ends came to 15 bases. There are 15 residues in the CDR3. The DNA for the CDR3 is TGCAGCGTTGAGTCTTTCGGGGACAACTCCTACGAGCAGTACTTC. Encoded protein: CSVESFGDNSYEQYF.

With regard to this clonotype: The junction shows a germline mismatch at one end, possibly a read error. The gene calls are TRBV4-2 and TRBJ2-2; 7 bases match TRBD2. From germline, CDR1 is LGHNA and CDR2 YNFKEQ. The CDR3 spans 19 residues. For the CDR3, the DNA is TGTACCAGCAGCCAAGACGCGGGGGATGCAGGCCGGGGCACCGGGGAGCTGTTTTTT. Its protein is CTSSQDAGDAGRGTGELFF.

As for this clonotype: Germline and junction disagree at one end, which may indicate a read error. The chain is built from TRBV4-3 and TRBJ2-3; D ambiguous. This CDR3 spans 16 amino acids. The V gene's germline CDR1 is LGHNA and CDR2 YSLEER. The CDR3: CASSPTGPPITDTQYF. CDR3 nucleotide sequence: TGCGCTAGCAGCCCTACGGGCCCACCCATCACAGATACGCAGTATTTT.

In the case of this clonotype: A clone one base away is much larger, so this may be a read error. The chain uses TRBV2 and TRBJ1-2, with D unresolved. CDR3 length: 13 residues. In germline, CDR1 is SNHLY, CDR2 FYNNEI. CDR3 amino acids: CAGSETLVYGYTF. CDR3 DNA: TGTGCCGGCAGTGAGACTCTAGTCTATGGCTACACCTTC. The full variable domain, rest sourced from reference TRBV2 and TRBJ1-2, is EPEVTQTPSHQVTQMGQEVILRCVPISNHLYFYWYRQILGQKVEFLVSFYNNEISEKSEIFDDQFSVERPDGSNFTLKIRSTKLEDSAMYFCAGSETLVYGYTFGSGTRLTVV.

Only a few counts were recorded for this clonotype. The V gene is TRBV15, the J gene TRBJ2-7, with 9 bases fitting TRBD1. Unmatched junction bases numbered 7, after V lost 2 bases and J lost 5 bases. The CDR3 length is 15 residues. CDR1 LNHNV and CDR2 YYDKDF come from the germline V gene (reference sequence). Here the CDR3 reads CATSRKQGASDEQYF. The CDR3 coding sequence is TGTGCCACCAGCAGAAAACAGGGGGCTTCAGACGAGCAGTACTTC.

The sample holds many counts of this clonotype. The V and J genes are TRBV12-3 or TRBV12-4 and TRBJ2-7; D is possibly TRBD1 (6 bases). The CDR3 covers 15 residues. The V gene lost 5 bases and the J gene lost 0 bases, with 14 bases spanning the gap. The CDR3: CASSQYPGVSYEQYF. The CDR3 DNA is TGTGCCAGCAGTCAATACCCAGGGGTCTCCTACGAGCAGTACTTC.

Only a few counts were recorded for this clonotype. The V call is TRBV6-5, the J call TRBJ1-2; maybe TRBD1 (5 bases). This CDR3 is 15 amino acids long. The germline CDR1 and CDR2 sequences are MNHEY and SVGAGI. With 0 bases removed from V and 3 bases from J, the gap between germline ends came to 11 bases. DNA of the CDR3: TGTGCCAGCAGTTACTCGTCAGGGCCTGACTATGGCTACACCTTC. Translation gives CASSYSSGPDYGYTF.

The genes are TRBV12-3 or TRBV12-4 and TRBJ1-5; D gene uncertain. CDR3 size: 15 residues. Trimming took off 0 bases at V and 7 bases at J, with 13 bases between the two ends. The DNA of the CDR3 is TGTGCCAGCAGTTTAGCGCTCGAGTGGTTCCAGCCCCAGCATTTT. As protein: CASSLALEWFQPQHF.

This clonotype came up a few times. The V and J genes are TRBV20-1 and TRBJ2-7; 8 bases are a match to TRBD2. V was pared by 5 bases and J by 0 bases, with 3 bases of the junction left unmatched. In germline, CDR1 is DFQATT, CDR2 SNEGSKA (reference sequence). The CDR3 is 13 residues long. The CDR3 here is CSAETSGSYEQYF. CDR3 DNA: TGCAGTGCTGAAACTAGCGGCTCCTACGAGCAGTACTTC.

This chain connects TRBV7-2 to TRBJ1-1, with D tentatively TRBD1 (5 bases). Per germline, CDR1 SGHTA and CDR2 FQGNSA. This CDR3 has 15 residues. V shed 5 bases and J shed 4 bases, with 17 bases lying between them. DNA of the CDR3: TGTGCCAGCAGCCAACATACGACAGCGGGCACTGAAGCTTTCTTT. This gives the protein CASSQHTTAGTEAFF.

This clonotype was counted between two and nine times. The chain joins TRBV7-2 to TRBJ1-4; unclear D gene. V was trimmed by 5 bases and J by 7 bases, leaving 8 bases between them. CDR3 size: 12 residues. Germline CDR1 is SGHTA and CDR2 is FQGNSA. In DNA, the CDR3 is TGTGCCAGCAGCCTTCAATCTGAAAAACTGTTTTTT. This codes for CASSLQSEKLFF.

The gene calls are TRBV20-1 and TRBJ1-2, with 12 bases lining up with TRBD1. With 5 bases clipped from V and 8 bases from J, the junction kept 12 bases outside the gene matches. This CDR3 is 15 amino acids long. Per germline, CDR1 DFQATT and CDR2 SNEGSKA (reference sequence). DNA for the CDR3: TGCAGTGCTCCTAGCCCGGGACAGGGGGCGGAAGGCTACACCTTC. Its protein product is CSAPSPGQGAEGYTF.

CDR3: CASSCGQGGNGYTF. The CDR3 DNA follows: TGTGCCAGCAGCTGCGGACAGGGGGGGAATGGCTACACCTTC. The chain is built from TRBV11-3 and TRBJ1-2; 10 positions match TRBD1. The CDR3 totals 14 residues. With V trimmed by 4 bases and J by 6 bases, 5 bases remained unmatched. Germline CDR1 SGHNT, CDR2 YENEEA.

Turning to this clonotype: A junction end diverges from the germline sequence, so it may reflect a read error. The CDR3 sequence is CSAGSTRLADTKYF. For the CDR3, the DNA is TGCAGTGCTGGAAGTACGAGACTAGCAGATACGAAGTATTTT. V usage is TRBV20-1 and J usage is TRBJ2-3, with 7 bases aligning to TRBD2. The germline gives CDR1 DFQATT, CDR2 SNEGSKA (reference sequence). This CDR3 spans 14 amino acids.

This clonotype showed up many times. The rearrangement joins TRBV9 to TRBJ2-5, with 7 bases matching TRBD1. From germline, CDR1 is SGDLS and CDR2 YYNGEE. The V segment lost 3 bases and the J segment 4 bases; nucleotides outside the gene matches: 9. The CDR3 runs to 15 residues. Written as DNA, the CDR3 is TGTGCCAGCAGCGAGACAGGGCGTCGGGGAGAGACCCAGTACTTC. Residues: CASSETGRRGETQYF. Based on the CDR3 plus reference TRBV9 and TRBJ2-5, the full variable domain is DSGVTQTPKHLITATGQRVTLRCSPRSGDLSVYWYQQSLDQGLQFLIQYYNGEERAKGNILERFSAQQFPDLHSELNLSSLELGDSALYFCASSETGRRGETQYFGPGTRLLVL.

The chain employs TRBV7-2 and TRBJ1-2, with D possibly TRBD1 on 5 matching bases. Trimming removed 1 base at V and 3 bases at J, with 12 bases between. The CDR3 totals 15 residues. Germline lookup yields CDR1 SGHTA and CDR2 FQGNSA. The CDR3 here is CASSLERRQYYGYTF. The DNA of the CDR3 is TGTGCCAGCAGCTTAGAGAGGAGACAGTACTATGGCTACACCTTC.

The rearrangement links TRBV10-3 to TRBJ1-2, with 8 bases fitting TRBD1. Germline CDR1 ENHRY, CDR2 SYGVKD. The J segment lost 2 bases and the V segment lost 3 bases, leaving 8 bases of the junction unmatched. The CDR3 totals 16 residues. CDR3 amino acids: CAISDGQGDRNYGYTF. Written as DNA, the CDR3 is TGTGCCATCAGTGACGGACAGGGAGATCGAAACTATGGCTACACCTTC.